This T cell receptor (beta chain) was recovered during a study of blood T cell repertoires in COVID-19. Across the whole study: The cDNA or gDNA used as material had been derived from T cells, B-cell-depleted T cells, or PBMCs.

Losses at the gene ends were 5 bases for V and 3 bases for J; bases not matched to a gene: 3. Germline values: CDR1 SEHNR, CDR2 FQNEAQ (reference sequence). The CDR3 loop spans 14 amino acids. Study processing details: Counts of nucleated cells, estimated from reference gene primer amplification, were obtained. Clones were sequenced by immunoSEQ multiplex PCR, and TCRdb holds only the in-frame ones, with some missing. V and J calls plus clone size are reproduced from that table; the DNA served to infer D and trimming. The sample carries about 200,000 clones, about 86% recorded once. This TCR derives from a woman aged 70 to 79 with acute or convalescent COVID-19. Material for sequencing was peripheral blood. This chain uses TRBV7-9 with TRBJ2-5; TRBD2 matches 10 bases. CDR3 sequence reads: CASSDLAGEETQYF. As DNA, the CDR3 is TGTGCCAGCAGCGATCTAGCGGGGGAAGAGACCCAGTACTTC.